One and the same sample provided the 8 T cell receptor beta chains below, sequenced in a study of blood T cell repertoires in COVID-19. Profiling relied on immunoSEQ multiplex PCR, and the TCRdb table lists in-frame clones only, not all of them. The sample comprises about 200,000 clones, around 86% of which are singletons, and roughly 6% rests with the top ten. The sample consisted of peripheral blood. These receptors all stem from a man between 60 and 75 years old who had recovered from COVID-19.

The chain couples TRBV6-5 to TRBJ1-1; D not resolved. Germline V gene sequence: CDR1 MNHEY, CDR2 SVGAGI. CDR3 length equals 12 residues. Trimming removed 6 bases at V and 8 bases at J, with 13 bases between. The CDR3 DNA follows: TGTGCCAGCAGAATCCGGGGAAGGGAAGCTTTCTTT. Its protein is CASRIRGREAFF.

The chain recombines TRBV18 with TRBJ2-7, with TRBD1 matching 10 bases. CDR1 and CDR2 from the germline V gene are KGHSH and LQKENI. Germline trimming cut 4 bases from V and 4 bases from J; bases unmatched to any gene: 19. The CDR3 covers 19 residues. Written as DNA, the CDR3 is TGTGCCAGCTCACGGAACCCGGGACAGGGGACCAAGATGTCTTACGAGCAGTACTTC. Its translation is CASSRNPGQGTKMSYEQYF.

The genes are TRBV19 and TRBJ2-7, with D unresolved. The CDR3 length is 14 residues. Germline-derived CDR1 and CDR2 are LNHDA and SQIVND (reference sequence). Between the trimmed V and J ends, which lost 2 bases and 2 bases, there was a span of 10 bases. The chain's CDR3 is CASSINARTYEQYF. In nucleotides, the CDR3 is TGTGCCAGTAGTATAAATGCGAGGACCTACGAGCAGTACTTC.

This clone was recorded once. The rearrangement links TRBV2 to TRBJ1-4; TRBD1 agrees at 7 bases. This CDR3 comprises 14 residues. V was pared by 7 bases and J by 7 bases, with 9 bases of the junction left unmatched. Germline loops: CDR1 SNHLY, CDR2 FYNNEI. CDR3 loop: CASINRGFGEKLFF. The CDR3 coding sequence is TGTGCCAGCATAAACAGGGGTTTTGGTGAAAAACTGTTTTTT.

The chain combines TRBV3-1 (or the pseudogene TRBV3-2) with TRBJ2-2, with D tentatively TRBD2 (6 bases). Germline V gives CDR1 LGHDT, CDR2 YNNKEL (reference sequence). V was clipped by 3 bases and J by 5 bases, with 10 bases between them. There are 14 residues in the CDR3. The DNA for the CDR3 is TGTGCCAGCAGCCACCGCGGGGAAACCGGGGAGCTGTTTTTT. Residues: CASSHRGETGELFF.

J is TRBJ1-5 and V is TRBV7-2; unclear D gene. The CDR3 extends over 12 amino acids. The ends were cut back, 5 bases at V and 4 bases at J, with 6 bases in the middle. In germline, CDR1 is SGHTA, CDR2 FQGNSA. The CDR3 loop reads CASSPYNQPQHF. CDR3 nucleotide sequence: TGTGCCAGCAGCCCCTATAATCAGCCCCAGCATTTT.

This CDR3 is CASSHDSDEQFF. In DNA form, the CDR3 reads TGCGCCAGCAGCCACGACAGCGATGAGCAGTTCTTC. This chain connects TRBV4-1 to TRBJ2-1; D possibly corresponds to TRBD1 (5 bases). The CDR3 has 12 residues. Trimming removed 3 bases at V and 8 bases at J, with 8 bases between. The germline V gene has CDR1 MGHRA and CDR2 YSYEKL.

This clone was seen only once. In DNA form, the CDR3 reads TGTGCCAGCAGTTTCTCAGAGAACACTGAAGCTTTCTTT. Its translation is CASSFSENTEAFF. The chain carries TRBV11-2 and TRBJ1-1; unclear D gene. Germline loops: CDR1 SGHAT, CDR2 FQNNGV. Trimming took off 6 bases at V and 1 base at J, with 9 bases between the two ends. This CDR3 has 13 amino acids.